This TCR beta chain was captured in a study of T-cell reconstitution after alpha-beta-depleted transplantation in children. Using unique molecular identifiers, the investigators prepared the TCRbeta library. TCRdb reprocessed the PCR reads with MiXCR, giving one entry per CDR3 protein. The sample has around 960,000 distinct CDR3 sequences; roughly 31% are singletons. This clonotype was seen more than once but under ten times. This CDR3 is built from 14 residues. Germline V CDR1 and CDR2: MNHEY, SMNVEV (reference sequence). Trimming cost V 3 bases and J 5 bases, with 13 bases left between them. This specimen consisted of PBMCs, mostly from graft donor cells, obtained 360 days after TCRalphabeta/CD19-depleted stem cell transplant. This clonotype was obtained from a boy younger than two who had a stem cell transplant for SCID, so the T cells may come from the graft donor. The chain is built from TRBV27 and TRBJ1-1, with D possibly matching TRBD1 (6 bases). CDR3 in amino acids: CASSFGSGETEAFF. The CDR3 DNA sequence: TGTGCCAGCAGTTTCGGTTCAGGGGAAACTGAAGCTTTCTTT.